This TCR beta chain is from a study of neurological immune-mediated disorders. The table lists this clonotype with many counts. TCRdb processed the 5' RACE reads anew with MiXCR; each CDR3 protein has one entry. The repertoire holds around 78,000 distinct CDR3 sequences, approximately 17% seen once, with approximately 15% in the top ten. Per germline, CDR1 KGHSH and CDR2 LQKENI. Deletions cut 4 bases from V and 0 bases from J, with 13 bases between. The CDR3 consists of 16 residues. The gene calls are TRBV18 and TRBJ1-3; D possibly corresponds to TRBD1 (5 bases). The receptor's source is a woman aged 40 to 50 in good health. Sequencing was done on a sample of PBMCs. This CDR3 reads CASSREGKPSGNTIYF. CDR3 nucleotide sequence: TGTGCCAGCTCACGAGAGGGGAAACCCTCTGGAAACACCATATATTTT. The variable domain in full, with the rest retrieved from reference TRBV18 and TRBJ1-3, is NAGVMQNPRHLVRRRGQEARLRCSPMKGHSHVYWYRQLPEEGLKFMVYLQKENIIDESGMPKERFSAEFPKEGPSILRIQQVVRGDSAAYFCASSREGKPSGNTIYFGEGSWLTVV.